The present T cell receptor (beta chain) was sequenced within a study of shared clonotypes between healthy human individuals. Comments on this clone: Antigen unknown.

How the authors handled the data: Filtering of immunoSEQ junctional sequences could not match full-length read filtering. The assay was immunoSEQ multiplex PCR, and TCRdb's table has in-frame clones only and misses some. From that table come the V and J calls and clone size; the DNA was used to work out D and trimming. The sample gives 2 million to 2.5 million clones, 93% of which show up once; 0.35% to 0.45% is in the top ten. V was trimmed by 6 bases and J by 6 bases, leaving 15 bases between them. This CDR3 region has 13 residues. Germline V CDR1 and CDR2: MNHEY, SVGAGI. General study points: Rarefaction indicated that sorted-subset sequencing remained incomplete although depth was large.

This chain links TRBV6-5 with TRBJ2-7; either TRBD1 or TRBD2 may supply D (5 bases each). Input material: naive CD4+ T cells from PBMCs. Sample subset: CD45RA+ positively selected. This clonotype was sampled from a man between 18 and 29 years old in good health. Some clones in this sample may be carry-over from other donors' samples. The CDR3 protein is CASRTSGLSEQYF. As DNA, the CDR3 is TGTGCCAGCAGAACCTCGGGGCTAAGCGAGCAGTACTTC.